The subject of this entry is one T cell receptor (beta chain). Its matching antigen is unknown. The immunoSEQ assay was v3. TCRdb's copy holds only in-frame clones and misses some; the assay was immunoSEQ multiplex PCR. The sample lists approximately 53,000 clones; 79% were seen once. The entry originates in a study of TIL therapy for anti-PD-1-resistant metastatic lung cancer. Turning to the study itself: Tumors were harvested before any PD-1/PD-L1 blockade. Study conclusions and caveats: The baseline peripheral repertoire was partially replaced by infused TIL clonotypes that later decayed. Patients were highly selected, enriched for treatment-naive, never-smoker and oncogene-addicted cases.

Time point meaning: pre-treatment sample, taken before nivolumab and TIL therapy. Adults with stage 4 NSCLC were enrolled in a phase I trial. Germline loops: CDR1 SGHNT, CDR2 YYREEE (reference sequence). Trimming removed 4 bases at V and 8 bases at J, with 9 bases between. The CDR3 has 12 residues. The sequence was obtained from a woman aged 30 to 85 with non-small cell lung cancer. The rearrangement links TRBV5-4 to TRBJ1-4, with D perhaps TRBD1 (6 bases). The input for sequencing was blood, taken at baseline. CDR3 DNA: TGTGCCAGCAGCCTGGACAGAGAAAAACTGTTTTTT. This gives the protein CASSLDREKLFF.